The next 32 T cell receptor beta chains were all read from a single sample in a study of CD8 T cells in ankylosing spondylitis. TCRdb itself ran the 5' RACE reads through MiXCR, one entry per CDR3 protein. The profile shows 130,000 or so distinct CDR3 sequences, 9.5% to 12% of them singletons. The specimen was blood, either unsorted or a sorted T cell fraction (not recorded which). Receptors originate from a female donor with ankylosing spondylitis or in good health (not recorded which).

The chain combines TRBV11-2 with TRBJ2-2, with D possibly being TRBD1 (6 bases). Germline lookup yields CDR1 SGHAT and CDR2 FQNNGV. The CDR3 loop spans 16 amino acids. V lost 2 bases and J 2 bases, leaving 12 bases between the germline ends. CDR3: CASSLRSRGNTGELFF. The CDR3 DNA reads TGTGCCAGCAGCTTAAGGTCCAGGGGTAACACCGGGGAGCTGTTTTTT.

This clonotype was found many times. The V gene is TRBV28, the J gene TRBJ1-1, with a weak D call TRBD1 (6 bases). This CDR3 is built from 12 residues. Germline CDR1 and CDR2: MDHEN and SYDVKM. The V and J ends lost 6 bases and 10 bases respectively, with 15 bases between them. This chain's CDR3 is CASRASGGRAFF. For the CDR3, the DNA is TGTGCCAGCAGGGCTTCGGGGGGGCGAGCTTTCTTT.

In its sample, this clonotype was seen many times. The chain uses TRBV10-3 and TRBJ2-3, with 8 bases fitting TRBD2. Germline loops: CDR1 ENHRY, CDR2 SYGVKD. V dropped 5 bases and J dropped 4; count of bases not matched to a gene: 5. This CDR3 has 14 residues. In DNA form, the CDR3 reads TGTGCCATCAGTCTACGGGAGGGGGCAGATACGCAGTATTTT. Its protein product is CAISLREGADTQYF.

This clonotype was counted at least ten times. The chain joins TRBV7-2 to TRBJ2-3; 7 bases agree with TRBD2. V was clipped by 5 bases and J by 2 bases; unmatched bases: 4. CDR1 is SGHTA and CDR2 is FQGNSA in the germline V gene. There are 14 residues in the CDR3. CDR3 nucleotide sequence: TGTGCCAGCAGCCTGGGACTAATCACAGATACGCAGTATTTT. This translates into CASSLGLITDTQYF.

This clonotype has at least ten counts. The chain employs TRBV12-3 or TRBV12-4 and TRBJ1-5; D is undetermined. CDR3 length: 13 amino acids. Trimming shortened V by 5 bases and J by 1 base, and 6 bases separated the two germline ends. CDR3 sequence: CASSDGSNQPQHF. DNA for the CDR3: TGTGCCAGCAGTGATGGCAGCAATCAGCCCCAGCATTTT.

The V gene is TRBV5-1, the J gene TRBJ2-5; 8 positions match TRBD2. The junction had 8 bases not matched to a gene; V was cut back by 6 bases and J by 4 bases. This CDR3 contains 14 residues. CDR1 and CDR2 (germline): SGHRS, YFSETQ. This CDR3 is CASTTAGGTETQYF. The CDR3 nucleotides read TGCGCCAGCACCACGGCGGGAGGAACAGAGACCCAGTACTTC.

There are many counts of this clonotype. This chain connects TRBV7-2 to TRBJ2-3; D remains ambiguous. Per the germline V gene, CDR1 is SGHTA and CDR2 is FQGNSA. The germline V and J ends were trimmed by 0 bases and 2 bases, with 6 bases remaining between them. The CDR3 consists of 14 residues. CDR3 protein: CASSLAEYTDTQYF. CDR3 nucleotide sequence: TGTGCCAGCAGCTTAGCGGAGTACACAGATACGCAGTATTTT. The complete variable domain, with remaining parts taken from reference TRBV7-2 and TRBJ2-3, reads GAGVSQSPSNKVTEKGKDVELRCDPISGHTALYWYRQSLGQGLEFLIYFQGNSAPDKSGLPSDRFSAERTGGSVSTLTIQRTQQEDSAVYLCASSLAEYTDTQYFGPGTRLTVL.

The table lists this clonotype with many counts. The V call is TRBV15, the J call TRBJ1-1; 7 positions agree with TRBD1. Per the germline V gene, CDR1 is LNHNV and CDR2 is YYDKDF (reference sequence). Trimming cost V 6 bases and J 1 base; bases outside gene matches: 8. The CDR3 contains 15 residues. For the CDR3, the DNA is TGTGCCACCAGACTTGACAGGGCCGGGAACACTGAAGCTTTCTTT. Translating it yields CATRLDRAGNTEAFF. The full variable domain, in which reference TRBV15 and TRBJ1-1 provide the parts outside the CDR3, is DAMVIQNPRYQVTQFGKPVTLSCSQTLNHNVMYWYQQKSSQAPKLLFHYYDKDFNNEADTPDNFQSRRPNTSFCFLDIRSPGLGDTAMYLCATRLDRAGNTEAFFGQGTRLTVV.

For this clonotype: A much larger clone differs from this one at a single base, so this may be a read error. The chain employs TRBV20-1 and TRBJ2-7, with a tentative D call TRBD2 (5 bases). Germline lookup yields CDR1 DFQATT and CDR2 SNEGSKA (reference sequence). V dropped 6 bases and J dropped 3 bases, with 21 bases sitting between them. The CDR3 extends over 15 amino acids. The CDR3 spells CSAITGSVMGYEQYF. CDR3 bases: TGCAGTGCAATTACGGGTAGCGTGATGGGCTACGAGCAGTACTTC.

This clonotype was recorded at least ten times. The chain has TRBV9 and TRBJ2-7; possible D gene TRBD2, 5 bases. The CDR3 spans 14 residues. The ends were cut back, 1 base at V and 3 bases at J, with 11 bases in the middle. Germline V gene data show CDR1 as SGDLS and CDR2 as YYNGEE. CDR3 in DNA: TGTGCCAGCAGCGTATTCGAGGGCAACTACGAGCAGTACTTC. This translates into CASSVFEGNYEQYF.

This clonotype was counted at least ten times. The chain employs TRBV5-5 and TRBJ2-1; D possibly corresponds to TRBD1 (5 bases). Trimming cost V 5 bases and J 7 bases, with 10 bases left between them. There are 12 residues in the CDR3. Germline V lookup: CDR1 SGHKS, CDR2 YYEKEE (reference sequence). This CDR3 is CASRQDPNEQFF. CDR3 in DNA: TGTGCCAGCAGACAGGATCCAAATGAGCAGTTCTTC.

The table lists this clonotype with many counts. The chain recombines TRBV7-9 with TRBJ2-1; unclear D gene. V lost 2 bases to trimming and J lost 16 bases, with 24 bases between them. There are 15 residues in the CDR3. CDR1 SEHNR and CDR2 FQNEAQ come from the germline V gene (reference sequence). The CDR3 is CASSLIAVNSGATFF. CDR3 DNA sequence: TGTGCCAGCAGCTTAATTGCGGTGAACAGTGGAGCTACTTTCTTC.

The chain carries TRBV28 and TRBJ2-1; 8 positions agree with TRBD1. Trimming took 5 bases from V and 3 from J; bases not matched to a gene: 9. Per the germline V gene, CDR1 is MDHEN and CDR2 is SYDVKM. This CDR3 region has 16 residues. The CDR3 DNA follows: TGTGCCAGCAGTCTCCAGCAAGGACAGGGCTACAATGAGCAGTTCTTC. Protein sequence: CASSLQQGQGYNEQFF.

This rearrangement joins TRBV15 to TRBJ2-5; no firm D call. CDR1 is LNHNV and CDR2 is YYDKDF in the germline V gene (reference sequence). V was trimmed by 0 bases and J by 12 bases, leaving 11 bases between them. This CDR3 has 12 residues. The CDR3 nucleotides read TGTGCCACCAGCAGAGATTTGAGAGTCGAGTACTTC. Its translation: CATSRDLRVEYF.

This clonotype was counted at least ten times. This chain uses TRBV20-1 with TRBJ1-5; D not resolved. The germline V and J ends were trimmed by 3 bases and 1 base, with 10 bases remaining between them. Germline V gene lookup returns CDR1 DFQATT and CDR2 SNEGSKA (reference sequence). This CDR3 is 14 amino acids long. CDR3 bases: TGCAGTGCTAGTACGGGCGAGAGCAATCAGCCCCAGCATTTT. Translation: CSASTGESNQPQHF.

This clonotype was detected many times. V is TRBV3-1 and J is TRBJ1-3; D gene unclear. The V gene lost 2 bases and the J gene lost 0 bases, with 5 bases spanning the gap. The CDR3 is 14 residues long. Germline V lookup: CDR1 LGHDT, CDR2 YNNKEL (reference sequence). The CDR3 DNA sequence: TGTGCCAGCAGCCAACGTAGCTCTGGAAACACCATATATTTT. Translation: CASSQRSSGNTIYF.

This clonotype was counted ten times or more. The CDR3 DNA reads as TGCAGTGCTAGCGGCGGGGGACGAGCGGCGGAGACCCAGTACTTC. Translated, it gives CSASGGGRAAETQYF. V gene TRBV20-1 combines with J gene TRBJ2-5; 7 nucleotides match TRBD2. The CDR3 is 15 amino acids. CDR1 and CDR2 from the germline V gene are DFQATT and SNEGSKA (reference sequence). V dropped 3 bases and J dropped 5; count of bases not matched to a gene: 12.

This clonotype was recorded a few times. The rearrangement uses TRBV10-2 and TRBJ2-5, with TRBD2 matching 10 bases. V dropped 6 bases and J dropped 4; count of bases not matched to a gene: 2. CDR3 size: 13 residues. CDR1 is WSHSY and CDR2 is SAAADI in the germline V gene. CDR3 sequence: CASRSGGAETQYF. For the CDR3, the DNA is TGCGCCAGCAGGAGCGGGGGGGCAGAGACCCAGTACTTC.

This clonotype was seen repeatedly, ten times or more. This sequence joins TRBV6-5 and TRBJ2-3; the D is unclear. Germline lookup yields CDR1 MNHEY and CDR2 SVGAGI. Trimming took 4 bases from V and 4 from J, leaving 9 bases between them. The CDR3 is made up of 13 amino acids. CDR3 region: CASSSASPDTQYF. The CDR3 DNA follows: TGTGCCAGCAGTTCGGCTAGTCCAGATACGCAGTATTTT.

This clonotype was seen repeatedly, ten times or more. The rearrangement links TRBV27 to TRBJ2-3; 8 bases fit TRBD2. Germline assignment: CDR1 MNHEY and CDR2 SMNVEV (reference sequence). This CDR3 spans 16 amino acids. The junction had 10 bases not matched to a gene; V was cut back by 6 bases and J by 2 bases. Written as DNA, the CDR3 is TGTGCCAGCAGCAGTAGACGGGGGGGCAACACAGATACGCAGTATTTT. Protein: CASSSRRGGNTDTQYF.

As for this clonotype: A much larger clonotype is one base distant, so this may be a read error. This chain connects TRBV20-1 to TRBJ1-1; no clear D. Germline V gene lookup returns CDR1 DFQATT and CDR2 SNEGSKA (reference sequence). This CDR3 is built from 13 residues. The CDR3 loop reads CSTRVPAGTEAFF. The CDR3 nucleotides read TGCAGTACTAGAGTGCCCGCGGGCACTGAAGCTTTCTTT.

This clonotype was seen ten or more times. The CDR3: CASSPAGNEQFF. CDR3 coding DNA: TGCGCCAGCAGCCCGGCAGGAAATGAGCAGTTCTTC. The V and J genes are TRBV5-1 and TRBJ2-1; D remains unclear. This CDR3 is 12 amino acids long. Between the trimmed V and J ends, which lost 4 bases and 7 bases, there was a span of 9 bases. Germline values: CDR1 SGHRS, CDR2 YFSETQ.

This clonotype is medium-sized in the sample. CDR3 protein: CSAGVVKASDNEQFF. The DNA of the CDR3 is TGCAGTGCCGGGGTGGTGAAGGCGTCGGACAATGAGCAGTTCTTC. The rearrangement joins TRBV20-1 to TRBJ2-1; TRBD2 is a possible D gene (5 bases). The CDR3 spans 15 residues. Per the germline V gene, CDR1 is DFQATT and CDR2 is SNEGSKA (reference sequence). Trimming pared 6 bases from V and 5 bases from J, leaving 20 bases between.

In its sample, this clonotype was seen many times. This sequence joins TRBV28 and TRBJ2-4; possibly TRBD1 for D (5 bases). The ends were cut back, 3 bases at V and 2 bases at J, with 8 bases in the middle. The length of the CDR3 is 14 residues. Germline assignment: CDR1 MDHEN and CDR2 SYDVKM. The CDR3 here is CASSLQGTKNIQYF. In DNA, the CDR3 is TGTGCCAGCAGTTTGCAGGGCACCAAAAACATTCAGTACTTC.

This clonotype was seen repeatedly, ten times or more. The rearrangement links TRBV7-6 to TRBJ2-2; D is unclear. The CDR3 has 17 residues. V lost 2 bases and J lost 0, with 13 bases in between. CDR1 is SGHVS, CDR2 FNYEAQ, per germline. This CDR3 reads CASSLSERNANTGELFF. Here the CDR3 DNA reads TGTGCCAGCAGCTTATCCGAGCGAAACGCGAACACCGGGGAGCTGTTTTTT.

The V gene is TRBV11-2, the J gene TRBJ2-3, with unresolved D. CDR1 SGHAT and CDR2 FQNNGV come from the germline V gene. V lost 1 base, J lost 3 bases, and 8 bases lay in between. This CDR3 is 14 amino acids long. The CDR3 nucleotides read TGTGCCAGCAGCTTAGCGGTTGCTACAGATACGCAGTATTTT. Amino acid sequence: CASSLAVATDTQYF.

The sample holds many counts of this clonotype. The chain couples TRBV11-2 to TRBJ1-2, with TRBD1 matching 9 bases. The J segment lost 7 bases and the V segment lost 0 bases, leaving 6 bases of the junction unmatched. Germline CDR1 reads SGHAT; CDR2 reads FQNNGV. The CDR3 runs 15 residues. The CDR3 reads CASSLDGTGTLGYTF. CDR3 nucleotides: TGTGCCAGCAGCTTAGATGGGACAGGGACTCTTGGCTACACCTTC.

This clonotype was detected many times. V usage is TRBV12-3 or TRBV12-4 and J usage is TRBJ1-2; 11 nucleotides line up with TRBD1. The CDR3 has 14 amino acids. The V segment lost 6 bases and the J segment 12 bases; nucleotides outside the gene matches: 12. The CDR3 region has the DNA TGTGCCAGCAGCCCTCCCGGGACAGGGGGATCAGACACCTTC. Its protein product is CASSPPGTGGSDTF.

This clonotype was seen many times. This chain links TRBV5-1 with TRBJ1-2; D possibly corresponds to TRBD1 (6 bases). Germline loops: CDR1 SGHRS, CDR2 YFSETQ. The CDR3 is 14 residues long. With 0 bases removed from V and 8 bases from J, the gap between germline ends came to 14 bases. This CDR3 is CASSLEVRGNGYTF. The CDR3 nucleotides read TGCGCCAGCAGCTTGGAGGTCAGGGGAAACGGCTACACCTTC.

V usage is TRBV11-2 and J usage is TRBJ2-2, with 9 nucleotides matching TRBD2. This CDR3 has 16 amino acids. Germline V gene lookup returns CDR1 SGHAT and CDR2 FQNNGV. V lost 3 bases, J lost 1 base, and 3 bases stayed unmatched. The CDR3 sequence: CASSLATSGNTGELFF. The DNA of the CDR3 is TGTGCCAGCAGCTTGGCGACTAGCGGGAACACCGGGGAGCTGTTTTTT.

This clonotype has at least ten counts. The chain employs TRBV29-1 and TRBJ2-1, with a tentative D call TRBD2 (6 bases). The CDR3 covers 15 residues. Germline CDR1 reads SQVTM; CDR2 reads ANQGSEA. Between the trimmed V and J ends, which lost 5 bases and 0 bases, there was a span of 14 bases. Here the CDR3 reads CSVRAGASSYNEQFF. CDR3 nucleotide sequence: TGCAGCGTTAGAGCGGGTGCCAGCTCCTACAATGAGCAGTTCTTC.

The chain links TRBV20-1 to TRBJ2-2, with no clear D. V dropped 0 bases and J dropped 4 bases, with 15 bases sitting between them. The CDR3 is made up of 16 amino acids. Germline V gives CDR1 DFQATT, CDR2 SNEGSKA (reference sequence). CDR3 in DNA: TGCAGTGCTAGAGATTGGAGTAGCACTGGCACCGGGGAGCTGTTTTTT. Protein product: CSARDWSSTGTGELFF.